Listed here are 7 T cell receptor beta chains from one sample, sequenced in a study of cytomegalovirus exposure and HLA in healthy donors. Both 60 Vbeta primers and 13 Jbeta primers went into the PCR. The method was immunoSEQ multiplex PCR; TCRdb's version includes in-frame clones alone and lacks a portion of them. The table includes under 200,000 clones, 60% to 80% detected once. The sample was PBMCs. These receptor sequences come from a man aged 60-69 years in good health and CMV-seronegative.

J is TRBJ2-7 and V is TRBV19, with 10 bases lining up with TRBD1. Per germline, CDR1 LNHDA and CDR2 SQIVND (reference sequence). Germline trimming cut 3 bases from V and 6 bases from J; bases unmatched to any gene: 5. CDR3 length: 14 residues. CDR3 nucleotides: TGTGCCAGTAGTATGACCGGGACAGGGGCCGAGCAGTACTTC. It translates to CASSMTGTGAEQYF.

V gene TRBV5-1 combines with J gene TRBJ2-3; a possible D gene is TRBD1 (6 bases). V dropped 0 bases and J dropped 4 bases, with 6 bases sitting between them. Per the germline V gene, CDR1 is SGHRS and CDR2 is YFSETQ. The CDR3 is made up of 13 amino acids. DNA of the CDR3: TGCGCCAGCAGCTTGGAGGGGGCAGATACGCAGTATTTT. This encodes CASSLEGADTQYF. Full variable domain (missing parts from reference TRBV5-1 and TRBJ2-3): KAGVTQTPRYLIKTRGQQVTLSCSPISGHRSVSWYQQTPGQGLQFLFEYFSETQRNKGNFPGRFSGRQFSNSRSEMNVSTLELGDSALYLCASSLEGADTQYFGPGTRLTVL.

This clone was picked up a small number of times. The CDR3: CASSREDNYNEQFF. CDR3 nucleotide sequence: TGTGCCAGCAGTCGAGAGGACAATTACAATGAGCAGTTCTTC. V usage is TRBV6-1 and J usage is TRBJ2-1, with D possibly being TRBD1 (5 bases). Per the germline V gene, CDR1 is MNHNS and CDR2 is SASEGT. Trimming stripped 5 bases from V and 4 bases from J, with 12 bases between. The CDR3 extends over 14 amino acids.

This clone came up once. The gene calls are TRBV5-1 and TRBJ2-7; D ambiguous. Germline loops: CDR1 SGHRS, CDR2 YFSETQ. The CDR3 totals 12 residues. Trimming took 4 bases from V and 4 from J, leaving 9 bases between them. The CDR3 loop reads CASSADIYEQYF. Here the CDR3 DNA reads TGCGCCAGCAGCGCCGACATTTACGAGCAGTACTTC.

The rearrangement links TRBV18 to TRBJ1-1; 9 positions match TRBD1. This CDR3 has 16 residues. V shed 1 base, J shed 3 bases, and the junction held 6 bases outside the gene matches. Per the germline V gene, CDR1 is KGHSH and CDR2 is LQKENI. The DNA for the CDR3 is TGTGCCAGCTCACCACAAAACAGGGGGCGGTACACTGAAGCTTTCTTT. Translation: CASSPQNRGRYTEAFF.

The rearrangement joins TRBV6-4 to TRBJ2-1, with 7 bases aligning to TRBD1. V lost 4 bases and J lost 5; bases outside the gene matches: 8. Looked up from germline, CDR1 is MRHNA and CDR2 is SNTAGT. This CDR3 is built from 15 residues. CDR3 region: CASSGGTDYNNEQFF. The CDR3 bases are TGTGCCAGCAGTGGAGGGACAGACTACAACAATGAGCAGTTCTTC.

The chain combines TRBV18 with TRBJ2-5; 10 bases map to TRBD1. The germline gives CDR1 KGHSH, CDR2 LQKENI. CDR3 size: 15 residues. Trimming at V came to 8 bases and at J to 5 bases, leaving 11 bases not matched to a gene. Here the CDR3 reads CASMPGQGSRETQYF. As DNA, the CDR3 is TGTGCCAGCATGCCGGGACAGGGGTCGAGGGAGACCCAGTACTTC.